This note documents a single T cell receptor (beta chain) sequence. No antigen is known for it. There are no base qualities to consult, and no much larger clone falls within one base. The cohort comprised some 680 healthy bone marrow donors. At the time of sampling, every cohort member was nominally healthy, though immune exposures that went unrecorded were likely present. The donor was CMV seronegative and belonged to the group of 352 seronegative cohort members. A peripheral blood sample was provided by each donor, and peripheral blood mononuclear cells were used for TCR beta sequencing. The Qiagen DNeasy Blood Extraction Kit was used to extract genomic DNA from the blood cell samples. This entry is derived from a study of cytomegalovirus exposure and HLA in healthy donors (dated 2017 in TCRdb). With respect to the entire study: According to an earlier analysis of 587 of the donors, roughly 180 million T cells yielded 90 million to 140 million unique TCR beta sequences and roughly 280 Gb of sequence data. Around 330 gigabases of sequencing data and 70 million to 95 million unique TCR sequences made up an early release that covered approximately 620 HLA-typed donors. Of the 398 genotyped donors, 65% to 90% fell in the genetic ancestry cluster associated with self-reported Caucasian donors. The study aimed to test whether signatures of past pathogen exposure could be identified by cataloging public T cell receptors. The study profiled the T cell repertoires of some 610 subjects by immunosequencing and related them to cytomegalovirus serostatus. Besides the first cohort of under 700 subjects, a separate validation cohort made up of over a hundred different subjects was used. To predict cytomegalovirus infection status, the study brought together high-throughput TCR immunosequencing, statistical association of individual TCRs with disease status, and machine learning. In a later analysis, previously published TCR beta repertoires from 550 to 700 donors were re-analyzed and high-resolution HLA genotyping was added so that TCR occurrence patterns could be studied. Rather than using new phenotypic data, the later analysis identified candidate immune exposures from TCR beta sequences and from how often those sequences occurred across donors. In an earlier analysis of roughly 600 of the donors, high-throughput TCR beta sequencing was used to judge whether each TCR beta V gene segment behaved as functional or pseudogenic. Donor age, sex, ethnicity and CMV serostatus were collected together with the repertoire data. In a later genetic analysis, genome-wide SNP genotypes for about three fifths of the roughly 670 donors were used, and that subset was treated as a discovery cohort. All discovery cohort repertoires had been generated using a single sequencing platform. Both class I and class II loci were covered by HLA typing, at four-digit resolution. The number of typed donors differed by locus: about 629-640 for A, B, C, DRB1 and DQB1; about 520 for DQA1; around 610 for DPA1; and 400 to 480 for DPB1. Because of strong linkage in the cohort, five DR-DQ haplotypes were treated as single units for association and clustering. Among approximately 370 genotyped donors of the cohort, an average of around 250,000 unique TCR beta nucleotide sequences was sequenced per donor, of which roughly 17% were non-productive.

Library preparation was by the immunoSEQ multiplex PCR assay. The multiplex PCR relied on a mix of 60 forward primers for TCR Vbeta segments and 13 reverse primers for TCR Jbeta segments. The CDR3 region of rearranged TCR beta genes was amplified from genomic DNA by a multiplex PCR assay. The amplified TCR beta libraries were sequenced on the Illumina HiSeq System as 87-base-pair reads. As for the authors' bioinformatics: In a later analysis, tens of millions of unique TCR beta chains were counted across the 500 to 700 repertoires, and roughly 10 million of these chains were shared by at least two donors. A nearest-neighbor algorithm error-corrected the raw reads and collapsed the reads into unique sequences, merging closely related sequences to remove PCR and sequencing errors. V, D and J gene segments were assigned by aligning CDR3 sequences to IMGT reference sequences. For a sequence to be retained, a match of at least six nucleotides to both a V gene segment and a J gene segment was required. A rearrangement was called productive if the CDR3 had no stop codons and remained in frame with V and J, and every other rearrangement was called non-productive. CDR3 was defined by IMGT convention, running from the second conserved V-encoded cysteine to the conserved J-encoded phenylalanine. In an earlier analysis of around 570 of the donors, sequences lacking an unambiguous match to a single V gene segment were excluded. An earlier analysis of a few hundred of the donors called V segments functional above 56.7% productive rearrangements and segregating when the between-donor standard deviation exceeded 5%. To diagnose cytomegalovirus status from the catalog of TCR beta chain sequences, a statistical classification framework was built. In a later analysis, V and J genes were assigned by comparing TCR nucleotide sequences against IMGT/GENE-DB human TR gene sequences. Using the TCRdist pipeline, a later analysis assigned CDR3 sequences along with most-parsimonious VDJ recombination scenarios. A later analysis defined each TCR beta chain by its CDR3 amino acid sequence plus V-gene family, and excluded reads lacking a unique V-gene family. A later analysis removed 550 to 650 highly shared, low-generation-probability nucleotide sequences to deal with suspected cross-contamination and a sequencing artifact. A later analysis calculated a clonal expansion index for each public chain from normalized within-repertoire ranks of inferred template counts. A later analysis computed generation probabilities with a VDJ recombination model fitted to out-of-frame rearrangements, and checked the results against IGoR. A later analysis scored TCR-TCR, TCR-HLA and TCR-CMV co-occurrence with hypergeometric tests, applying a repertoire-size bias correction to TCR pairs. In a later analysis, false discovery rates were estimated by permuting HLA or CMV assignments 20 times. In a later analysis, co-occurring TCRs were grouped with DBSCAN, and TCRdist sequence similarity was added when clustering was performed within HLA-allele-positive subsets. For co-occurrence clustering, repertoires with fewer than 30,000 or more than 120,000 public chains were excluded, along with 5 or 6 repertoires with anomalous nucleotide sharing. Drawn from immuneACCESS, this table holds only the in-frame rearrangements with V and J called that TCRdb kept. Clones are partly lost; checked studies trace under half to an unresolved V gene and leave the rest unexplained. V, J and clone size reflect that table, while D and trimming were determined from the DNA. This sample lists 150,000 to 200,000 clones; approximately 80% were detected once. About 2.2% of the sample belongs to the ten largest clones.

The germline V gene (reference sequence) provides CDR1 SEHNR and CDR2 FQNEAQ. Taken from cysteine to phenylalanine, the CDR3 has 13 residues. The sequence is cut down to CDR3 DNA, 39 bases in frame from base 1. A distance of 10 bases separates the germline ends of V and J, which lose 4 bases and 4 bases respectively. What the study reported, not specific to this receptor: Only TCR beta chains were sequenced in this cohort, and the absence of alpha or paired-chain data limited detectable features. A total of around 150 TCR beta chains were listed by the study as associated with cytomegalovirus. It was suggested by the authors that the approach could potentially be generalized to other disease states and immunological phenotypes. At a false discovery rate of 0.05, a later analysis linked under 20,000 TCR beta sequences to specific HLA alleles. In a later genetic analysis, fewer N-insertions in productive TCRs were reported among donors in an Asian-associated ancestry cluster than the approximately 710-donor mean. In an earlier analysis of a few hundred of the donors, most TCR beta V segments were observed in productive rearrangements about 90% or about 30% of the time, broadly matching IMGT annotations. About 17 rarely observed V segments, including chromosome 9 orphons, were excluded from the earlier analysis of several hundred of the donors because counts were too low. Correlated functional status among segregating V segments might reflect linkage disequilibrium, but an unknown experimental factor could not be ruled out. In a later analysis, the rate of TCR association differed among HLA loci, with DRB1 alleles having the most associated TCRs and HLA-C alleles having the fewest. In a later genetic analysis, a missense DCLRE1C variant was associated with V-gene and J-gene trimming of TCR beta chains, and the association was replicated in an independent cohort. Assigning TCR associations to individual alleles was difficult when HLA alleles, especially DR and DQ, strongly co-occurred. The classifier was reported to diagnose cytomegalovirus status with high specificity and sensitivity in both the original and validation cohorts. In a later analysis, HLA-associated TCR beta chains showed more clonal expansion and lower generation probabilities than non-associated chains that were equally common. In vitro tests confirmed that a few of the cytomegalovirus-associated TCR beta chains recognize cytomegalovirus antigens. Immune exposure information for the cohort was limited to CMV serostatus. A group of highly shared sequence variants was considered likely to be a technical artifact of the sequencing pipeline. Because some donors lacked HLA typing at each locus, the association tests relied only on the typed subset. The presence/absence analyses assumed that sequencing depth was roughly uniform across donors, and that assumption may not be true. A further reported finding was that TCR beta sequences accurately predicted the HLA-A and HLA-B alleles for most subjects in the first cohort. Most CMV-associated TCR beta chains appeared to be HLA-restricted in a later analysis, and the HLA associations seemed to be driven largely by CMV exposure. While some public TCRs were present in many individuals, most TCR sequences turned up only very rarely across donors. Several of the top co-occurrence clusters appeared to be linked to parvovirus B19, influenza, CMV and Epstein-Barr virus, according to a later analysis. Because the 87-base-pair reads could not distinguish some IMGT-functional V segments, including TRBV6-2 and TRBV6-3, those segments were excluded.

The rearranged segments are TRBV7-9 and TRBJ1-1, with a weak D call of TRBD1 (6 bases match). This receptor was identified in a woman in her thirties in good health and CMV-seronegative. Sequencing input: PBMCs. The CDR3 region has the sequence CASSSQGRTEAFF. The nucleotide sequence is TGTGCCAGCAGCTCTCAGGGGCGCACTGAAGCTTTCTTT.